These T cell receptor beta chains were read from a single sample in a study of blood T cell repertoires in COVID-19. Using immunoSEQ multiplex PCR, the repertoire was profiled, and TCRdb retains in-frame clones only, with some absent. The repertoire consists of around 220,000 clones, with more than 65% occurring once and the leading ten covering over 3%. Sequences were obtained from peripheral blood. These TCRs come from a woman aged 40 to 50 with active or convalescent COVID-19. CDR3s include the opening cysteine and the closing phenylalanine or tryptophan. D genes are given only for firm matches. For some rows the clone size is stated as once, few or many, or as a class when expanded; others skip it.

>TRBD1|TRBJ1-2|TRBV2|-
CASPAGTAYGYTF
TGTGCCAGCCCCGCCGGGACAGCCTATGGCTACACCTTC
>TRBD1|TRBJ2-1|TRBV2|-
CASRRQGNSYNEQFF
TGTGCCAGCAGAAGACAGGGGAACTCCTACAATGAGCAGTTCTTC
>-|TRBJ1-6|TRBV3-1/TRBV3-2|-
CASSLSRGNSPLHF
TGTGCCAGCAGCCTAAGCAGGGGTAATTCACCCCTCCACTTT
>TRBD1|TRBJ1-2|TRBV2|-
CASSETTGANYGYTF
TGTGCCAGCAGTGAAACTACAGGGGCTAACTATGGCTACACCTTC
>TRBD1|TRBJ1-5|TRBV7-2|-
CASSLRQGAGQPQHF
TGTGCCAGCAGCCTACGACAGGGGGCAGGTCAGCCCCAGCATTTT
>TRBD1|TRBJ1-2|TRBV4-2|few
CASSQTMTGSYGYTF
TGTGCCAGCAGCCAGACTATGACAGGGAGCTATGGCTACACCTTC
>-|TRBJ1-6|TRBV4-1|-
CASSQTQGAHSPLHF
TGCGCCAGCAGCCAAACCCAGGGTGCGCACTCACCCCTCCACTTT
>-|TRBJ1-1|TRBV11-2|-
CASSLVRAGKAFF
TGTGCCAGCAGCTTAGTAAGGGCAGGGAAAGCTTTCTTT
>-|TRBJ1-6|TRBV28|-
CASSPQGSYNSPLHF
TGTGCCAGCAGCCCACAGGGCTCCTATAATTCACCCCTCCACTTT
>-|TRBJ2-1|TRBV11-3|-
CASSRTSNEQFF
TGTGCCAGCAGCCGGACATCCAATGAGCAGTTCTTC
>TRBD1|TRBJ1-1|TRBV4-2|-
CASSAASRGRAFF
TGTGCCAGCAGCGCGGCTAGCAGGGGGCGAGCTTTCTTT
>TRBD1|TRBJ1-1|TRBV9|once
CASSAMDRVNTEAFF
TGTGCCAGCAGCGCAATGGACAGGGTGAACACTGAAGCTTTCTTT
>TRBD2|TRBJ2-5|TRBV10-3|-
CAISDASGGTGKTQYF
TGTGCCATCAGTGATGCTAGCGGGGGTACCGGAAAGACCCAGTACTTC
>-|TRBJ2-3|TRBV5-6|-
CASTWGQSTDTQYF
TGTGCCAGCACCTGGGGGCAGTCCACAGATACGCAGTATTTT
>TRBD2|TRBJ2-1|TRBV27|-
CASSLPLAEYNEQFF
TGTGCCAGCAGTTTACCCCTAGCGGAGTACAATGAGCAGTTCTTC
>-|TRBJ1-5|TRBV7-2|-
CASSLDSYSNQPQHF
TGTGCCAGCAGCCTGGACAGTTATAGCAATCAGCCCCAGCATTTT
>TRBD1|TRBJ2-2|TRBV5-6|-
CASSRDRAVTGELFF
TGTGCCAGCAGCCGGGACAGGGCAGTCACCGGGGAGCTGTTTTTT
>-|TRBJ1-1|TRBV5-4|few
CASTLRGVDEAFF
TGTGCCAGCACACTCAGGGGCGTAGATGAAGCTTTCTTT
>TRBD2|TRBJ2-5|TRBV6-6|-
CASRRRGYSGETQYF
TGTGCCAGCAGGAGGCGGGGGTACTCAGGAGAGACCCAGTACTTC
>-|TRBJ1-4|TRBV9|-
CASSVDGQSNEKLFF
TGTGCCAGCAGCGTAGATGGACAGTCTAATGAAAAACTGTTTTTT
>-|TRBJ2-3|TRBV5-4|-
CASSLDSRTDTQYF
TGTGCCAGCAGCTTGGACTCCCGCACAGATACGCAGTATTTT
>-|TRBJ1-1|TRBV3-1/TRBV3-2|-
CASSRGQPNTEAFF
TGTGCCAGCAGCCGCGGACAGCCGAACACTGAAGCTTTCTTT
>-|TRBJ2-6|TRBV6-5|-
CASIPGASGANVLTF
TGTGCCAGCATTCCTGGGGCCTCTGGGGCCAACGTCCTGACTTTC
>TRBD1|TRBJ1-5|TRBV29-1|-
CSVATGRQEPQHF
TGCAGCGTCGCGACAGGGCGACAGGAGCCCCAGCATTTT
>-|TRBJ1-2|TRBV2|-
CASVSDYGYTF
TGTGCCAGCGTGAGTGATTATGGCTACACCTTC
>-|TRBJ2-5|TRBV5-1|-
CASSLAGETQYF
TGCGCCAGCAGCTTGGCCGGAGAGACCCAGTACTTC
>TRBD1|TRBJ1-2|TRBV27|-
CASSPTGERGYTF
TGTGCCAGCAGTCCGACAGGGGAGCGAGGCTACACCTTC
>-|TRBJ1-1|TRBV19|few
CASSMKGDTEAFF
TGTGCCAGTAGTATGAAAGGGGACACTGAAGCTTTCTTT
>-|TRBJ2-3|TRBV5-4|-
CASSHKQGLDTQYF
TGTGCCAGCAGCCATAAACAGGGTTTAGATACGCAGTATTTT
>-|TRBJ1-1|TRBV5-1|-
CASSLGQINTEAFF
TGCGCCAGCAGTCTTGGACAGATCAACACTGAAGCTTTCTTT
>TRBD1|TRBJ2-2|TRBV6-5|-
CASNKDRGHTGELFF
TGTGCCAGCAACAAGGACAGGGGTCACACCGGGGAGCTGTTTTTT
>-|TRBJ1-6|TRBV2|once
CANDGGYNSPLHF
TGTGCCAACGACGGGGGTTATAATTCACCCCTCCACTTT
>TRBD1|TRBJ1-2|TRBV9|-
CASSGIGQGNASGPVYGYTF
TGTGCCAGCAGCGGGATAGGACAGGGTAACGCGTCGGGTCCTGTCTATGGCTACACCTTC
>TRBD1|TRBJ1-4|TRBV14|-
CASSQGTARLSVNEKLFF
TGTGCCAGCAGCCAGGGGACAGCCCGCTTATCCGTTAATGAAAAACTGTTTTTT
>-|TRBJ1-6|TRBV6-1|-
CASSEGLRQMVSPLHF
TGTGCCAGCAGTGAAGGTTTGAGACAAATGGTTTCACCCCTCCACTTT
>TRBD1|TRBJ1-4|TRBV15|-
CATSTRGTGVEKLFF
TGTGCCACCAGCACCAGGGGGACAGGAGTTGAAAAACTGTTTTTT
>-|TRBJ1-2|TRBV12-3/TRBV12-4|few
CATGGDNYGYTF
TGTGCCACCGGGGGGGATAACTATGGCTACACCTTC
>-|TRBJ1-1|TRBV11-2|-
CASTLGGRAEAFF
TGTGCCAGCACCTTGGGGGGTCGGGCTGAAGCTTTCTTT
>-|TRBJ1-1|TRBV6-5|-
CASKLGRGTEAFF
TGTGCCAGCAAGTTGGGGAGGGGCACTGAAGCTTTCTTT
>TRBD1|TRBJ1-6|TRBV9|-
CASSVAGGQGNSPLHF
TGTGCCAGCAGCGTAGCCGGGGGACAGGGTAATTCACCCCTCCACTTT
>TRBD1|TRBJ2-7|TRBV27|once
CASSLFTGGPYEQYF
TGTGCCAGCAGTTTATTTACAGGGGGCCCCTACGAGCAGTACTTC
>-|TRBJ1-1|TRBV6-4|once
CASSKEENTEAFF
TGTGCCAGCAGTAAGGAGGAGAACACTGAAGCTTTCTTT
>TRBD1|TRBJ2-6|TRBV9|-
CASSPRQGTGANVLTF
TGTGCCAGCAGCCCACGACAGGGCACTGGGGCCAACGTCCTGACTTTC